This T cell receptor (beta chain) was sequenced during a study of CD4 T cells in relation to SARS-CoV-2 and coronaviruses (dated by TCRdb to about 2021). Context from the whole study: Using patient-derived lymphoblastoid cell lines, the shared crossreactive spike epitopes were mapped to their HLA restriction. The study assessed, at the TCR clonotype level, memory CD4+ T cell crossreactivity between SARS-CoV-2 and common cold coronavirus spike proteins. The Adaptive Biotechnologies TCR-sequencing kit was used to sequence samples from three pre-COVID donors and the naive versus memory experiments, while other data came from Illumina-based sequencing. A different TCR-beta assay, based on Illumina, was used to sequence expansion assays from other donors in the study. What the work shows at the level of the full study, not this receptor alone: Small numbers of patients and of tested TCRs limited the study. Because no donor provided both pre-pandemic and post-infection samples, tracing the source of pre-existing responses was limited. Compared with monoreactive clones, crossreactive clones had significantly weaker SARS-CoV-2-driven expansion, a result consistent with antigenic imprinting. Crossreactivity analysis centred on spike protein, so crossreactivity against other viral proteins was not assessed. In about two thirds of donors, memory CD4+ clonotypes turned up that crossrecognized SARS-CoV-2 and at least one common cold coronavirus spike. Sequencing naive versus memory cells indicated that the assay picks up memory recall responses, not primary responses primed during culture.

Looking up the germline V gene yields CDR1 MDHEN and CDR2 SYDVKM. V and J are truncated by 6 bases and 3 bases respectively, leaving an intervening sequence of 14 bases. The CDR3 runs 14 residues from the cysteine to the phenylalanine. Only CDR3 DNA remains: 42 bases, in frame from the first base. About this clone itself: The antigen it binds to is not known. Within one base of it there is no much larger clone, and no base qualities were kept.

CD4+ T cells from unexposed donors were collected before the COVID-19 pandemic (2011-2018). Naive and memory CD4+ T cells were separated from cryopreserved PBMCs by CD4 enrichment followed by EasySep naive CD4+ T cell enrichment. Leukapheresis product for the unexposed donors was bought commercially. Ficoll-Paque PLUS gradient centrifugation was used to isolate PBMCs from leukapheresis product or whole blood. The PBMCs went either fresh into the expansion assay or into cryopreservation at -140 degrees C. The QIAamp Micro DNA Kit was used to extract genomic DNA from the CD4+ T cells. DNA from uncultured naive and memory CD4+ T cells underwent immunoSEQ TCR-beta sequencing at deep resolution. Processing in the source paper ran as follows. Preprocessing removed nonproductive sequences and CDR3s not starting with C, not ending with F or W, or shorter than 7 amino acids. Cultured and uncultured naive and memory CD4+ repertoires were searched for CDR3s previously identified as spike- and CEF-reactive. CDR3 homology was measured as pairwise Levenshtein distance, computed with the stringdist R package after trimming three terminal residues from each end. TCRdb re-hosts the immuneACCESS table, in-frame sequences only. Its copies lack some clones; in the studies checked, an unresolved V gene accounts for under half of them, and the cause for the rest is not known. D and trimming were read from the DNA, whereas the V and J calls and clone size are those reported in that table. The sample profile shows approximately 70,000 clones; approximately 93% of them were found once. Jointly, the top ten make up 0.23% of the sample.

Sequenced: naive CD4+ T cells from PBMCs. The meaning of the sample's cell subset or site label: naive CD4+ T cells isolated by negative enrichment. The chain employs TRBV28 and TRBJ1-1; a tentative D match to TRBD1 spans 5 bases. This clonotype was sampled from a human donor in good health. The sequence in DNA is TGTGCCAGCAGGGGGCCCCGCATTTACACTGAAGCTTTCTTT. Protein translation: CASRGPRIYTEAFF.